Listed here is a single T cell receptor beta chain. The antigen is unknown. Per germline, CDR1 KGHDR and CDR2 SFDVKD. The CDR3 is 16 amino acids. The ends were cut back, 4 bases at V and 1 base at J, with 13 bases in the middle. The data stem from a study of CD8+CD57+ T cells in acquired aplastic anemia. The wider study: Recorded DNA amounts for sorted CD4+ and CD8+ cells had an average of around 3 ug. In CD4+ cells, healthy donors produced an average of around 10 million reads. Study-wide results and limits: Patients and healthy controls showed no significant CD8+ Simpson's diversity difference. Patients and controls shared over 25 CD8+ CDR3 sequences, which appeared highly expressed in patients and within their immunodominant clones.

Profiling that covered TCR beta VDJ and CDR3 relied on genomic DNA as its template. TCRdb redid the calling of the reads with MiXCR, one entry per CDR3 protein. The sample consists of hundreds of thousands of distinct CDR3 sequences, 55% to 70% of them appearing once. The source material was sorted CD4+, CD8+, or CD8+CD57+ T cells (not recorded which) from PBMCs. This chain connects TRBV24-1 to TRBJ1-5; a weak D match, TRBD1 (5 bases). This receptor was obtained from a human donor in good health, serving as a control. The CDR3 sequence: CATSDPTATSNQPQHF. CDR3 sequence (DNA): TGTGCCACCAGTGACCCGACAGCGACCAGCAATCAGCCCCAGCATTTT.